This T cell receptor (beta chain) was found in a study of T cells in Graves' hyperthyroidism and ophthalmopathy. Points from the study as a whole: Among thyroid clonotypes expanded above 0.001, most also appeared in blood.

The CDR3 regions of TCR beta were amplified from RNA transcripts. The TCR CDR3 was amplified in a first-round RT-PCR using the HTBI primer set. TCRdb reprocessed the multiplex PCR reads with MiXCR, giving one entry per CDR3 protein. Of fewer than 850,000 distinct CDR3 sequences listed, roughly 17% are singletons. The germline V gene has CDR1 LNHNV and CDR2 YYDKDF (reference sequence). This CDR3 is built from 16 residues. V lost 4 bases, J lost 3 bases, and 7 bases stayed unmatched. Points on this clonotype: Its antigen is not known.

This clonotype originated in a man over 45 with Graves' hyperthyroidism. The chain links TRBV15 to TRBJ1-4, with 8 bases matching TRBD1. Specimen: blood. This CDR3 is CATSKRGQGPNEKLFF. The CDR3 nucleotides read TGTGCCACCAGCAAGAGAGGACAGGGTCCTAATGAAAAACTGTTTTTT.